This is a list of T cell receptor beta chains from one sample in a study of blood T cells in healthy people across ages. Each CDR3 protein gets one entry after TCRdb re-called the 5' RACE reads with MiXCR. The sample carries hundreds of thousands of distinct CDR3 sequences, around 34% recorded once. The sequenced sample was blood. These receptors came from a man aged 18 to 29 in good health. The CDR3 runs from the conserved cysteine through the conserved F or W. Each record gives: CDR3 protein, CDR3 DNA, V gene, clone size, J gene, D gene. The D gene is left open where the match is weak. Clone size is given for some rows only: seen once, a few or many times, or a class if the clone is expanded.

CDR3 protein: CASSLDLAVGSPLHF
CDR3 DNA: TGTGCCAGCAGTTTGGACTTAGCCGTGGGTTCACCCCTCCACTTT
V gene: TRBV28
clone size: .
J gene: TRBJ1-6
D gene: .

CDR3 protein: CASSRGWAQYNEQFF
CDR3 DNA: TGTGCCAGCAGCCGCGGGTGGGCCCAATACAATGAGCAGTTCTTC
V gene: TRBV7-2
clone size: few
J gene: TRBJ2-1
D gene: .

CDR3 protein: CASSETPGQGVGGYTF
CDR3 DNA: TGTGCCAGCAGTGAAACCCCGGGACAGGGTGTGGGGGGCTACACCTTC
V gene: TRBV25-1
clone size: .
J gene: TRBJ1-2
D gene: TRBD1

CDR3 protein: CSARLAYPSTDTQYF
CDR3 DNA: TGCAGTGCTAGGTTGGCTTACCCTAGCACAGATACGCAGTATTTT
V gene: TRBV20-1
clone size: many
J gene: TRBJ2-3
D gene: .

CDR3 protein: CASELRGRYNEQFF
CDR3 DNA: TGTGCCAGCGAGCTCAGGGGCCGGTACAATGAGCAGTTCTTC
V gene: TRBV11-1
clone size: .
J gene: TRBJ2-1
D gene: .

CDR3 protein: CASTEKNGPNYEQYF
CDR3 DNA: TGTGCCAGCACCGAAAAAAACGGGCCCAACTACGAGCAGTACTTC
V gene: TRBV6-5
clone size: .
J gene: TRBJ2-7
D gene: .

CDR3 protein: CASSSLGAAYGYTF
CDR3 DNA: TGTGCCAGCAGCTCCTTGGGGGCGGCCTATGGCTACACCTTC
V gene: TRBV7-3
clone size: many
J gene: TRBJ1-2
D gene: .

CDR3 protein: CSVERDRGYGYTF
CDR3 DNA: TGCAGCGTTGAGAGGGACAGGGGGTATGGCTACACCTTC
V gene: TRBV29-1
clone size: .
J gene: TRBJ1-2
D gene: TRBD1

CDR3 protein: CASKVEETQYF
CDR3 DNA: TGTGCCAGCAAAGTGGAGGAGACCCAGTACTTC
V gene: TRBV28
clone size: .
J gene: TRBJ2-5
D gene: .

CDR3 protein: CASSGGLAGTHEQYF
CDR3 DNA: TGTGCCAGCAGCGGTGGACTAGCGGGGACGCATGAGCAGTACTTC
V gene: TRBV5-5
clone size: .
J gene: TRBJ2-7
D gene: TRBD2

CDR3 protein: CASSIGPNEQFF
CDR3 DNA: TGTGCCAGTAGTATTGGCCCAAATGAGCAGTTCTTC
V gene: TRBV19
clone size: .
J gene: TRBJ2-1
D gene: .

CDR3 protein: CSARDLLAGDSTDTQYF
CDR3 DNA: TGCAGTGCTAGAGATTTACTAGCGGGGGATAGCACAGATACGCAGTATTTT
V gene: TRBV20-1
clone size: .
J gene: TRBJ2-3
D gene: TRBD2

CDR3 protein: CASSGVKDTGGASTDYGYTF
CDR3 DNA: TGTGCCAGCAGTGGAGTTAAGGACACAGGGGGCGCGAGTACGGACTATGGCTACACCTTC
V gene: TRBV12-3/TRBV12-4
clone size: .
J gene: TRBJ1-2
D gene: TRBD1